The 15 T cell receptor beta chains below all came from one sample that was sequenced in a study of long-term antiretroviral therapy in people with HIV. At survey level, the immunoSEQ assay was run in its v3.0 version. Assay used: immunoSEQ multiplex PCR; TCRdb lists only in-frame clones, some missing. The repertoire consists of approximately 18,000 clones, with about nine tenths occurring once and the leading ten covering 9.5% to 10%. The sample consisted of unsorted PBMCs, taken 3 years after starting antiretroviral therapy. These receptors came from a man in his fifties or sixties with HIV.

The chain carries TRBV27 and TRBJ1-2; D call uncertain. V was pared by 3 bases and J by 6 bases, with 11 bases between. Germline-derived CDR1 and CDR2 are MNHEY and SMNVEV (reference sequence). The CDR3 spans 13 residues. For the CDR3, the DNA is TGTGCCAGCAGTTTGTGGGCAGGAGATGGCTACACCTTC. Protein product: CASSLWAGDGYTF.

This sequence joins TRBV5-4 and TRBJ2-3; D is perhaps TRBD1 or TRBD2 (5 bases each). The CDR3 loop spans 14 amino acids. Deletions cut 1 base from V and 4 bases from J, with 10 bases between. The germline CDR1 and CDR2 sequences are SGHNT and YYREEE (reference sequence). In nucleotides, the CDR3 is TGTGCCAGCAGCTTGAGAGGGACCGCAGATACGCAGTATTTT. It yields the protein CASSLRGTADTQYF.

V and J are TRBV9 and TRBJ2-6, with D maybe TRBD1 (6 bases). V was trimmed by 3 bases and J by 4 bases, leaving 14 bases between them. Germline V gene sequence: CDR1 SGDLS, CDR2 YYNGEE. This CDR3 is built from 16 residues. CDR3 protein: CASSAVGGGGANVLTF. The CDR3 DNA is TGTGCCAGCAGCGCCGTAGGGGGTGGAGGGGCCAACGTCCTGACTTTC.

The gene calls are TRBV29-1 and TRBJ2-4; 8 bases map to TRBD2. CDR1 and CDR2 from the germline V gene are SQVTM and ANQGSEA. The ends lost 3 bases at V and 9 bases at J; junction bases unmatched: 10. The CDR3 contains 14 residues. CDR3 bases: TGCAGCGTTGACATAGCGGGGCAAGGGGGCATTCAGTACTTC. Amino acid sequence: CSVDIAGQGGIQYF.

The CDR3 loop reads CSVEEANTEAFF. CDR3 bases: TGCAGCGTTGAAGAGGCGAACACTGAAGCTTTCTTT. The chain uses TRBV29-1 and TRBJ1-1; D is unclear. The CDR3 is 12 amino acids. V lost 0 bases and J lost 1, with 3 bases in between. Per the germline V gene, CDR1 is SQVTM and CDR2 is ANQGSEA.

The CDR3 region has the DNA TGTGCCAGCAGCTTGGATGCGACACCAACCCCCTACGAGCAGTACTTC. Translation gives CASSLDATPTPYEQYF. This sequence joins TRBV5-7 and TRBJ2-7; no definite D call. TRBV5-7 is an ORF, with its function uncertain. Trimming pared 0 bases from V and 2 bases from J, leaving 15 bases between. The CDR3 totals 16 residues.

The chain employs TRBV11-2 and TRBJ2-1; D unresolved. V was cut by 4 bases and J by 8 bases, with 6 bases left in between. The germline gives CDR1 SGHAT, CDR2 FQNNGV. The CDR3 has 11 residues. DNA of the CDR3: TGTGCCAGCAGCTCTGGCGATGAGCAGTTCTTC. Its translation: CASSSGDEQFF.

The CDR3 DNA reads as TGTGCCAGCTCACCAAAGACAGGGGGAGATCAGCCCCAGCATTTT. The encoded protein is CASSPKTGGDQPQHF. V usage is TRBV18 and J usage is TRBJ1-5, with TRBD1 matching over 9 bases. Trimming cost V 2 bases and J 5 bases; bases outside gene matches: 4. Germline assignment: CDR1 KGHSH and CDR2 LQKENI. The CDR3 contains 15 residues.

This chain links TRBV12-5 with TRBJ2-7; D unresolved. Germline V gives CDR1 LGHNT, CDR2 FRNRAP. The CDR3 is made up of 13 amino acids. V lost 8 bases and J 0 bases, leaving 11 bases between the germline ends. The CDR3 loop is CASRVASSYEQYF. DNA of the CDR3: TGTGCTAGTCGGGTGGCTAGCTCCTACGAGCAGTACTTC. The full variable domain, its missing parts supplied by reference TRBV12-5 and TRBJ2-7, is DARVTQTPRHKVTEMGQEVTMRCQPILGHNTVFWYRQTMMQGLELLAYFRNRAPLDDSGMPKDRFSAEMPDATLATLKIQPSEPRDSAVYFCASRVASSYEQYFGPGTRLTVT.

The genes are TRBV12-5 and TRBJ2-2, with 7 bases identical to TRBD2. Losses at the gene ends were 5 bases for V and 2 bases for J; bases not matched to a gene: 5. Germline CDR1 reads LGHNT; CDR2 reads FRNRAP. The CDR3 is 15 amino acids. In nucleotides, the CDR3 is TGTGCTAGTGGTACCGGGACTACCAACACCGGGGAGCTGTTTTTT. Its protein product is CASGTGTTNTGELFF. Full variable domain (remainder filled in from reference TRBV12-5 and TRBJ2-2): DARVTQTPRHKVTEMGQEVTMRCQPILGHNTVFWYRQTMMQGLELLAYFRNRAPLDDSGMPKDRFSAEMPDATLATLKIQPSEPRDSAVYFCASGTGTTNTGELFFGEGSRLTVL.

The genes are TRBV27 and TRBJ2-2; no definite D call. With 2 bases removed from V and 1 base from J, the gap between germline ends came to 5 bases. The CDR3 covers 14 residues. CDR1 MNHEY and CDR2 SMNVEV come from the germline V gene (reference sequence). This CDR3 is CASSLALNTGELFF. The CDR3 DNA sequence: TGTGCCAGCAGTTTAGCACTGAACACCGGGGAGCTGTTTTTT.

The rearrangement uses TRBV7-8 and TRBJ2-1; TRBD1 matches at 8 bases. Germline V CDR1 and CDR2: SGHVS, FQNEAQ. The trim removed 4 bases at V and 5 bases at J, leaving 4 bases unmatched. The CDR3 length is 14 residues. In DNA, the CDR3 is TGTGCCAGCAGCTGGGGGACAGGTAACAATGAGCAGTTCTTC. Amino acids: CASSWGTGNNEQFF.

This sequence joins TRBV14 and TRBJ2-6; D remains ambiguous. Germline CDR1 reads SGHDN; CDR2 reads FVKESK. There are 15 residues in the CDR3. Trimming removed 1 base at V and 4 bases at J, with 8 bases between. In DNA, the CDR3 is TGTGCCAGCAGCCAAGCACTGGAAGGGGCCAACGTCCTGACTTTC. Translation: CASSQALEGANVLTF.

CDR3 protein: CASSPGTSGYEQYF. CDR3 nucleotide sequence: TGTGCCAGCAGTCCCGGGACTAGCGGTTACGAGCAGTACTTC. The chain employs TRBV5-4 and TRBJ2-7; 11 bases line up with TRBD2. After removal of 5 bases from V and 4 bases from J, the junction contained 5 bases not matched to a gene. The CDR3 is 14 amino acids. Germline-derived CDR1 and CDR2 are SGHNT and YYREEE (reference sequence).

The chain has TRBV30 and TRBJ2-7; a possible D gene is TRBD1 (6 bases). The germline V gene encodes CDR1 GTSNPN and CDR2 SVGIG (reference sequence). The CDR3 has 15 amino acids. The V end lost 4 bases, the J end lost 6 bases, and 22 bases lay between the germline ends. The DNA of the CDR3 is TGTGCCTGGAATGTGGGGGCAGGGGCTGCCTTCGAGCAGTACTTC. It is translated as CAWNVGAGAAFEQYF.